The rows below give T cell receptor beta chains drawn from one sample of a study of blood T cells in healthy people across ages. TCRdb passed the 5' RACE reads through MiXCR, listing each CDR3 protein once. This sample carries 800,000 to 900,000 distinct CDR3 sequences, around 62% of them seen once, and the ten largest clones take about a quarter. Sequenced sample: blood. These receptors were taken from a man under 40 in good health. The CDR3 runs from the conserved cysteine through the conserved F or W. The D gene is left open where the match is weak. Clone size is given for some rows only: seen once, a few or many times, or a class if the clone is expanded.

CDR3aa: CASSRRTGHVGGAQYF
CDR3nt: TGTGCCAGCAGCCGAAGGACAGGGCACGTCGGAGGGGCCCAGTACTTC
abundance: .
d_gene: TRBD1
j_gene: TRBJ2-5
v_gene: TRBV3-1

CDR3aa: CASSYIGQSAYEQYF
CDR3nt: TGTGCCAGCAGTTACATTGGGCAGAGTGCCTACGAGCAGTACTTC
abundance: .
d_gene: .
j_gene: TRBJ2-7
v_gene: TRBV6-5

CDR3aa: CASSQLGGSHNEQFF
CDR3nt: TGCGCCAGCAGCCAACTCGGCGGCAGCCACAATGAGCAGTTCTTC
abundance: few
d_gene: .
j_gene: TRBJ2-1
v_gene: TRBV4-3

CDR3aa: CASSLAPGLQETQYF
CDR3nt: TGTGCTAGCAGCTTAGCCCCGGGACTACAAGAGACCCAGTACTTC
abundance: .
d_gene: TRBD2
j_gene: TRBJ2-5
v_gene: TRBV7-7

CDR3aa: CASSRSPGQLEQYF
CDR3nt: TGTGCCAGCAGTAGGTCGCCGGGACAATTAGAGCAGTACTTC
abundance: .
d_gene: .
j_gene: TRBJ2-5
v_gene: TRBV6-5

CDR3aa: CASSWRGASSYDEQFF
CDR3nt: TGTGCCAGCAGTTGGAGAGGGGCGAGCTCCTACGATGAGCAGTTCTTC
abundance: once
d_gene: .
j_gene: TRBJ2-1
v_gene: TRBV6-2/TRBV6-3

CDR3aa: CASSSRVTSGGYNEQFF
CDR3nt: TGTGCCAGCAGCTCCCGAGTAACTAGCGGGGGGTACAATGAGCAGTTCTTC
abundance: .
d_gene: TRBD2
j_gene: TRBJ2-1
v_gene: TRBV7-3

CDR3aa: CAWRKWGGGYNEQFF
CDR3nt: TGTGCCTGGAGGAAGTGGGGCGGGGGATACAATGAGCAGTTCTTC
abundance: .
d_gene: .
j_gene: TRBJ2-1
v_gene: TRBV21-1

CDR3aa: CASSEYAGTYNKQFF
CDR3nt: TGTGCCAGCAGTGAATATGCAGGGACCTACAATAAGCAGTTCTTC
abundance: .
d_gene: .
j_gene: TRBJ2-1
v_gene: TRBV2

CDR3aa: CASSPHRIGDEKLFF
CDR3nt: TGTGCCAGCAGCCCACACCGGATTGGAGATGAAAAACTGTTTTTT
abundance: .
d_gene: .
j_gene: TRBJ1-4
v_gene: TRBV7-9

CDR3aa: CASTLSGAYGANVLTF
CDR3nt: TGTGCCAGCACGTTATCGGGGGCGTATGGGGCCAACGTCCTGACTTTC
abundance: many
d_gene: .
j_gene: TRBJ2-6
v_gene: TRBV25-1

CDR3aa: CSVGQNCGYTF
CDR3nt: TGCAGCGTGGGACAGAACTGTGGCTACACCTTC
abundance: .
d_gene: TRBD1
j_gene: TRBJ1-2
v_gene: TRBV29-1

CDR3aa: CASSPLFGGSVGYTF
CDR3nt: TGTGCCAGCAGCCCTCTTTTCGGGGGTTCCGTCGGCTACACCTTC
abundance: once
d_gene: .
j_gene: TRBJ1-2
v_gene: TRBV14

CDR3aa: CASSPAGGDTQYF
CDR3nt: TGTGCCAGCAGCCCTGCGGGAGGGGATACGCAGTATTTT
abundance: .
d_gene: TRBD2
j_gene: TRBJ2-3
v_gene: TRBV7-3

CDR3aa: CASSLGQGPKNSPLHF
CDR3nt: TGTGCCAGCAGCTTAGGACAGGGGCCGAAAAATTCACCCCTCCACTTT
abundance: .
d_gene: TRBD1
j_gene: TRBJ1-6
v_gene: TRBV7-2

CDR3aa: CASGTSGGWGEQFF
CDR3nt: TGTGCCAGCGGGACTAGCGGGGGATGGGGTGAGCAGTTCTTC
abundance: .
d_gene: TRBD2
j_gene: TRBJ2-1
v_gene: TRBV5-4

CDR3aa: CASSLGVSSGDTQYF
CDR3nt: TGTGCCAGCAGCTTAGGCGTCAGTTCGGGAGATACGCAGTATTTT
abundance: few
d_gene: .
j_gene: TRBJ2-3
v_gene: TRBV7-2

CDR3aa: CASSPEWRTDTQYF
CDR3nt: TGCGCCAGCAGCCCTGAATGGCGGACAGATACGCAGTATTTT
abundance: .
d_gene: .
j_gene: TRBJ2-3
v_gene: TRBV4-3

CDR3aa: CASSQDKAGEQYF
CDR3nt: TGTGCCAGCAGCCAAGATAAGGCAGGGGAGCAGTACTTC
abundance: .
d_gene: .
j_gene: TRBJ2-7
v_gene: TRBV4-2

CDR3aa: CASGERYTGELFF
CDR3nt: TGTGCCAGCGGGGAGCGATACACCGGGGAGCTGTTTTTT
abundance: .
d_gene: .
j_gene: TRBJ2-2
v_gene: TRBV6-2/TRBV6-3

CDR3aa: CASSLGQFAGANVLTF
CDR3nt: TGCGCCAGCAGCTTGGGACAGTTCGCTGGGGCCAACGTCCTGACTTTC
abundance: few
d_gene: .
j_gene: TRBJ2-6
v_gene: TRBV5-1

CDR3aa: CSVGQPGTDTQYF
CDR3nt: TGCAGCGTTGGACAGCCCGGCACAGATACGCAGTATTTT
abundance: few
d_gene: .
j_gene: TRBJ2-3
v_gene: TRBV29-1

CDR3aa: CASSGHEDRTFSYEQYF
CDR3nt: TGTGCCAGCAGCGGACACGAGGACAGAACCTTCTCCTACGAGCAGTACTTC
abundance: .
d_gene: .
j_gene: TRBJ2-7
v_gene: TRBV6-1

CDR3aa: CASSFNNYNEQFF
CDR3nt: TGTGCCAGCAGCTTCAACAATTACAATGAGCAGTTCTTC
abundance: few
d_gene: .
j_gene: TRBJ2-1
v_gene: TRBV11-2

CDR3aa: CASSSAGTGQNIQYF
CDR3nt: TGTGCCAGCAGCTCAGCCGGGACAGGGCAAAACATTCAGTACTTC
abundance: .
d_gene: TRBD1
j_gene: TRBJ2-4
v_gene: TRBV7-2

CDR3aa: CASSMTTTGELFF
CDR3nt: TGTGCCAGCAGCATGACGACCACCGGGGAGCTGTTTTTT
abundance: .
d_gene: .
j_gene: TRBJ2-2
v_gene: TRBV7-3

CDR3aa: CAGSYSISGYGYTF
CDR3nt: TGTGCCGGCAGTTACTCGATTTCAGGATATGGCTACACCTTC
abundance: once
d_gene: .
j_gene: TRBJ1-2
v_gene: TRBV6-5

CDR3aa: CASSQGTSRIEQYF
CDR3nt: TGTGCCAGCAGCCAAGGGACTAGTAGGATCGAGCAGTACTTC
abundance: .
d_gene: TRBD2
j_gene: TRBJ2-7
v_gene: TRBV14

CDR3aa: CASSSTETGLYEQYF
CDR3nt: TGTGCCAGCAGCTCAACTGAGACAGGACTCTACGAGCAGTACTTC
abundance: .
d_gene: .
j_gene: TRBJ2-7
v_gene: TRBV3-1

CDR3aa: CASSVVEGGDNEQFF
CDR3nt: TGTGCCAGCAGCGTAGTAGAGGGGGGCGATAATGAGCAGTTCTTC
abundance: .
d_gene: .
j_gene: TRBJ2-1
v_gene: TRBV9

CDR3aa: CASSLRDTPYNEQFF
CDR3nt: TGTGCCAGCAGCTTAAGGGACACGCCCTACAATGAGCAGTTCTTC
abundance: .
d_gene: .
j_gene: TRBJ2-1
v_gene: TRBV7-8

CDR3aa: CASSEAIGQGKYEQYF
CDR3nt: TGTGCCAGCAGCGAAGCCATCGGACAGGGGAAGTACGAGCAGTACTTC
abundance: few
d_gene: TRBD1
j_gene: TRBJ2-7
v_gene: TRBV9

CDR3aa: CASSQGRGDYGVVEKLFF
CDR3nt: TGTGCCAGCAGCCAAGGAAGAGGGGACTACGGCGTGGTTGAAAAACTGTTTTTT
abundance: .
d_gene: .
j_gene: TRBJ1-4
v_gene: TRBV7-3

CDR3aa: CASSLKEKTSSYEQYF
CDR3nt: TGCGCCAGCAGCTTAAAAGAAAAGACAAGCTCCTACGAGCAGTACTTC
abundance: few
d_gene: .
j_gene: TRBJ2-7
v_gene: TRBV5-1

CDR3aa: CASSQGPTAGQETQYF
CDR3nt: TGCGCCAGCAGCCAAGGGCCGACAGCCGGTCAAGAGACCCAGTACTTC
abundance: .
d_gene: .
j_gene: TRBJ2-5
v_gene: TRBV4-3

CDR3aa: CSARDGEGWPSGANVLTF
CDR3nt: TGCAGTGCTAGAGATGGAGAGGGGTGGCCTTCTGGGGCCAACGTCCTGACTTTC
abundance: .
d_gene: .
j_gene: TRBJ2-6
v_gene: TRBV20-1

CDR3aa: CASSLKYQGRNYGYTF
CDR3nt: TGTGCCAGCAGTTTAAAGTATCAGGGGCGGAACTATGGCTACACCTTC
abundance: few
d_gene: .
j_gene: TRBJ1-2
v_gene: TRBV12-3/TRBV12-4

CDR3aa: CASTSRTGDNEQFF
CDR3nt: TGCGCCAGCACCTCCCGGACAGGAGACAATGAGCAGTTCTTC
abundance: .
d_gene: TRBD1
j_gene: TRBJ2-1
v_gene: TRBV5-1

CDR3aa: CASSPGGRAYYEQYF
CDR3nt: TGTGCCAGCAGCCCCGGAGGCAGAGCCTACTACGAGCAGTACTTC
abundance: .
d_gene: .
j_gene: TRBJ2-7
v_gene: TRBV7-2

CDR3aa: CASSLAGTAYERYF
CDR3nt: TGTGCCAGCAGCTTAGCTGGGACAGCCTACGAGCGGTACTTC
abundance: .
d_gene: TRBD1
j_gene: TRBJ2-7
v_gene: TRBV7-9

CDR3aa: CASTRRTSGGPNYEQYF
CDR3nt: TGCGCCAGCACTAGAAGAACTAGCGGGGGACCTAACTACGAGCAGTACTTC
abundance: .
d_gene: TRBD2
j_gene: TRBJ2-7
v_gene: TRBV10-2

CDR3aa: CASSYWRGGSTDTQYF
CDR3nt: TGTGCCAGCAGTTACTGGCGGGGGGGTAGCACAGATACGCAGTATTTT
abundance: .
d_gene: TRBD2
j_gene: TRBJ2-3
v_gene: TRBV6-6

CDR3aa: CASSSGTGAQPQHF
CDR3nt: TGTGCCAGCAGCTCTGGGACAGGGGCTCAGCCCCAGCATTTT
abundance: .
d_gene: TRBD1
j_gene: TRBJ1-5
v_gene: TRBV7-2

CDR3aa: CASRLTWGRVETQYF
CDR3nt: TGTGCCAGCAGATTAACATGGGGGAGGGTAGAGACCCAGTACTTC
abundance: .
d_gene: TRBD2
j_gene: TRBJ2-5
v_gene: TRBV27

CDR3aa: CSVHHSVVDTQYF
CDR3nt: TGCAGCGTCCATCACAGTGTCGTGGATACGCAGTATTTT
abundance: .
d_gene: .
j_gene: TRBJ2-3
v_gene: TRBV29-1

CDR3aa: CASSQALGRRSTDTQYF
CDR3nt: TGCGCCAGCAGCCAAGCTCTTGGGAGGCGGAGCACAGATACGCAGTATTTT
abundance: .
d_gene: .
j_gene: TRBJ2-3
v_gene: TRBV4-1

CDR3aa: CASTQGGSKGEKLFF
CDR3nt: TGTGCCAGCACCCAAGGGGGTAGTAAAGGTGAAAAACTGTTTTTT
abundance: .
d_gene: .
j_gene: TRBJ1-4
v_gene: TRBV9

CDR3aa: CASSQDTGGGSPLHF
CDR3nt: TGCGCCAGCAGCCAGGACACAGGGGGCGGTTCACCCCTCCACTTT
abundance: .
d_gene: TRBD1
j_gene: TRBJ1-6
v_gene: TRBV4-1

CDR3aa: CASSLGVGGRGANVLTF
CDR3nt: TGTGCCAGCAGCTTGGGTGTGGGCGGGAGAGGGGCCAACGTCCTGACTTTC
abundance: few
d_gene: TRBD2
j_gene: TRBJ2-6
v_gene: TRBV5-6

CDR3aa: CASSVVGGYGYTF
CDR3nt: TGTGCCAGCAGCGTAGTGGGTGGCTATGGCTACACCTTC
abundance: .
d_gene: .
j_gene: TRBJ1-2
v_gene: TRBV9

CDR3aa: CASSQDPPGGIDTQYF
CDR3nt: TGTGCCAGCAGCCAAGATCCGCCAGGGGGCATAGATACGCAGTATTTT
abundance: .
d_gene: TRBD1
j_gene: TRBJ2-3
v_gene: TRBV3-1

CDR3aa: CASSLASRTTQETQYF
CDR3nt: TGTGCCAGCAGCCTAGCATCCCGGACTACCCAAGAGACCCAGTACTTC
abundance: .
d_gene: .
j_gene: TRBJ2-5
v_gene: TRBV7-2

CDR3aa: CASRRQPGQGTYEQYF
CDR3nt: TGTGCCAGCAGGCGCCAACCGGGACAGGGGACCTACGAGCAGTACTTC
abundance: .
d_gene: TRBD1
j_gene: TRBJ2-7
v_gene: TRBV6-2/TRBV6-3

CDR3aa: CASSLVDSHSYNEQFF
CDR3nt: TGTGCCAGCAGCTTAGTGGACAGCCACTCCTACAATGAGCAGTTCTTC
abundance: .
d_gene: .
j_gene: TRBJ2-1
v_gene: TRBV7-9

CDR3aa: CASSLDGLDTQYF
CDR3nt: TGTGCCAGCAGCTTAGATGGGTTAGATACGCAGTATTTT
abundance: .
d_gene: .
j_gene: TRBJ2-3
v_gene: TRBV11-2

CDR3aa: CSAAGTSGVSQYF
CDR3nt: TGCAGTGCTGCCGGAACTAGCGGGGTTTCGCAGTATTTT
abundance: .
d_gene: TRBD2
j_gene: TRBJ2-3
v_gene: TRBV20-1

CDR3aa: CASSLDLTGGSIQETQYF
CDR3nt: TGTGCCAGCAGCTTAGATCTTACGGGGGGGTCAATCCAAGAGACCCAGTACTTC
abundance: .
d_gene: TRBD2
j_gene: TRBJ2-5
v_gene: TRBV11-2